A selection of T cell receptor beta chains follows, all from one sample in a study of T cells in Graves' hyperthyroidism and ophthalmopathy. Via MiXCR, TCRdb re-called the multiplex PCR reads, giving one row per CDR3 protein. The table shows around 380,000 distinct CDR3 sequences, with around an eighth occurring only once. The sequenced sample was blood. The source of these receptors is a man aged 25 to 45 with Graves' hyperthyroidism that later progressed to Graves' ophthalmopathy. Both conserved end residues are trimmed from each CDR3.

v_gene | CDR3aa
TRBV5-1 | ASSLGDPRSSYEQY
TRBV9 | ASSVEVGRETQY
TRBV12-3/TRBV12-4 | ASSLGGRGDSPLH
TRBV7-2 | ASSRAPGTRYNEQF
TRBV5-1 | ASSLGQSPYNEQF
TRBV19 | ASSVGTGVSNEQF
TRBV7-8 | ASSSLIRGKDTEAF
TRBV7-9 | ASSQGTSWTGELF
TRBV11-2 | ASSSVQEVTEAF
TRBV6-1 | ASGVISQPQH
TRBV29-1 | SGTGGWEQF
TRBV6-1 | ASRPGSITDTQY
TRBV25-1 | ASSVGRNQPQH
TRBV29-1 | SVASGTGGVDGYT
TRBV2 | ASSEERGLNQPQH
TRBV7-9 | ASSTTGVGFPEAF
TRBV7-6 | ASSLALGVLETQY
TRBV30 | AWSVGGSYEQY
TRBV3-1 | ASSLGTGGYNEQF
TRBV5-1 | ASSVTGTGGLF
TRBV27 | ASSPGNGQVYSNQPQH
TRBV28 | ASSLRQGSFGYT
TRBV18 | ASSPNHRVTAEAF
TRBV20-1 | SASGLTSGYNEQF
TRBV5-1 | ASSIAGYSYEQY
TRBV12-3/TRBV12-4 | ASRENSNQPQH
TRBV9 | ASSVVPGGPGELF
TRBV12-3/TRBV12-4 | ASSQPLSNEQF
TRBV19 | ASSLQGAGNTEAF
TRBV10-3 | AIESQQGNTYEQY
TRBV6-1 | ASSRPSGAPLH
TRBV28 | ASSTPLLSEAF
TRBV4-1 | ASSQVSAETQY
TRBV29-1 | SVRQGYTPSSYEQY
TRBV7-9 | ASSSGSGFYGYT
TRBV10-3 | AIRYNENTEAF
TRBV20-1 | SARDPSGGASTDTQY
TRBV5-4 | ASSLNRDEKLF
TRBV12-3/TRBV12-4 | ASSSGSPGNTIY
TRBV19 | ASNIDSRAPQPQH
TRBV11-2 | ASSLGPAGVYNEQF
TRBV19 | ASSTVDTFSLNTEAF
TRBV19 | ASSIGPANRAF
TRBV7-9 | ASSPQGQGAGEQY
TRBV28 | AIATPRYYGYT
TRBV20-1 | SANGPAETQY
TRBV5-1 | ASSHGQSEQF
TRBV12-5 | ASGLVDEQY